This T cell receptor (beta chain) stems from a study of blood T cells in healthy people across ages. Healthy Caucasians from Russia aged roughly 6 to 95 served as donors. Study observations and caveats: Investigators viewed diversity estimates from one million T cells as underestimates, the study reported.

Combining a sample-barcoded 5' primer with a J-beta primer mix, a second PCR ran for 7 to 11 cycles. TCRdb fed the 5' RACE reads into MiXCR, producing one record per CDR3 protein. The sample consists of 650,000 to 1,000,000 distinct CDR3 sequences, around 34% of them appearing once. As regards this clonotype: Its antigen is still unknown.

Deletions cut 4 bases from V and 4 bases from J, with 12 bases between. This CDR3 has 14 residues. Looked up from germline, CDR1 is SGHTA and CDR2 is FQGNSA. The chain has TRBV7-2 and TRBJ2-3; D unclear. This TCR was recovered from a young man in good health. The material sequenced was blood. CDR3 residues: CASSSRPDPDTQYF. The CDR3 bases are TGTGCCAGCAGCTCAAGGCCGGATCCAGATACGCAGTATTTT.